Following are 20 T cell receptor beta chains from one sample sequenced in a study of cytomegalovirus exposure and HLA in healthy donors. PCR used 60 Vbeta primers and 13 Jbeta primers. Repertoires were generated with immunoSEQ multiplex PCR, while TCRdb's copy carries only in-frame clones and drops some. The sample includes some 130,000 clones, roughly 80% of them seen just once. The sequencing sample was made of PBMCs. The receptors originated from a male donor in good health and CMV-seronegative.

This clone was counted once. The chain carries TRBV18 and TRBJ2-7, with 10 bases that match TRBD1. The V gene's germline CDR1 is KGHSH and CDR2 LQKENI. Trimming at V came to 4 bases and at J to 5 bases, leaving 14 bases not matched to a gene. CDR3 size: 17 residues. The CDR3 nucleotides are TGTGCCAGCTCACTTTTGGGGCCGGGACAGGGGCGAGACGAGCAGTACTTC. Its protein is CASSLLGPGQGRDEQYF.

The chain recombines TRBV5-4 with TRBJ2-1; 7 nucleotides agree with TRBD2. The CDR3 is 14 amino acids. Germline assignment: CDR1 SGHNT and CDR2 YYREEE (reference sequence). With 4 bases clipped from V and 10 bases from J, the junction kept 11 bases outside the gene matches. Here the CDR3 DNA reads TGTGCCAGCAGCCCCGGGGCGGGAGTGACAGAGCAGTTCTTC. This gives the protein CASSPGAGVTEQFF. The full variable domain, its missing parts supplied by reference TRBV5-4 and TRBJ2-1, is ETGVTQSPTHLIKTRGQQVTLRCSSQSGHNTVSWYQQALGQGPQFIFQYYREEENGRGNFPPRFSGLQFPNYSSELNVNALELDDSALYLCASSPGAGVTEQFFGPGTRLTVL.

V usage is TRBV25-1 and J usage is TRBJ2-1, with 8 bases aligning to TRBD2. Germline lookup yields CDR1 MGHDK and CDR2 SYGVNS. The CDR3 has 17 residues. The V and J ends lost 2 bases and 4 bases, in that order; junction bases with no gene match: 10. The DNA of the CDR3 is TGTGCCAGCAGTGAAGGAGATGCGACTAGCGTATACAATGAGCAGTTCTTC. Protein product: CASSEGDATSVYNEQFF.

CDR3 in amino acids: CASSEDRDVQETQYF. For the CDR3, the DNA is TGTGCCAGCAGTGAGGACAGGGATGTACAAGAGACCCAGTACTTC. J is TRBJ2-5 and V is TRBV2, with 8 bases lining up with TRBD1. This CDR3 spans 15 amino acids. Trimming took 3 bases from V and 2 from J; bases not matched to a gene: 5. Germline loops: CDR1 SNHLY, CDR2 FYNNEI.

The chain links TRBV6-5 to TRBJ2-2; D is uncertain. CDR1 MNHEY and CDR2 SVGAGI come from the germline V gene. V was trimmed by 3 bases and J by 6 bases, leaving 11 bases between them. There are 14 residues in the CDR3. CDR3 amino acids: CASSYFAAAGELFF. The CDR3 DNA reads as TGTGCCAGCAGTTATTTCGCGGCAGCCGGGGAGCTGTTTTTT.

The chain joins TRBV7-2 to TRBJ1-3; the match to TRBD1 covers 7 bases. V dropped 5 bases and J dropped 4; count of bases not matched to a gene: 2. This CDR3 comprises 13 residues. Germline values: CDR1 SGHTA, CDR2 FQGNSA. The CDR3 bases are TGTGCCAGCAGCCGACAGGGAGGAAACACCATATATTTT. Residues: CASSRQGGNTIYF.

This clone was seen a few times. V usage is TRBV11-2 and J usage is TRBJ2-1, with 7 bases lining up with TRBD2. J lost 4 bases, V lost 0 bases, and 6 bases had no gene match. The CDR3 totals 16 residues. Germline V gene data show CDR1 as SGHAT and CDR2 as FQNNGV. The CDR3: CASSLDLGTTYNEQFF. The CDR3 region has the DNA TGTGCCAGCAGCTTAGACCTCGGGACTACTTACAATGAGCAGTTCTTC.

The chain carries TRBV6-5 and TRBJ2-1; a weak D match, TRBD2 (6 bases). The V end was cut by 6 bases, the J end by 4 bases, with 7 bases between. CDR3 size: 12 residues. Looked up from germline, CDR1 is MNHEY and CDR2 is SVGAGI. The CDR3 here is CASRGGYNEQFF. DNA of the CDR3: TGTGCCAGCAGGGGGGGTTACAATGAGCAGTTCTTC.

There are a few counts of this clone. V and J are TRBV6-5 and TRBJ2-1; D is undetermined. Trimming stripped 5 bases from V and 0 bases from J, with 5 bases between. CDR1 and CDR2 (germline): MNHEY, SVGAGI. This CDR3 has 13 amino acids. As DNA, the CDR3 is TGTGCCAGCAGTCCGAGCTCCTACAATGAGCAGTTCTTC. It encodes CASSPSSYNEQFF.

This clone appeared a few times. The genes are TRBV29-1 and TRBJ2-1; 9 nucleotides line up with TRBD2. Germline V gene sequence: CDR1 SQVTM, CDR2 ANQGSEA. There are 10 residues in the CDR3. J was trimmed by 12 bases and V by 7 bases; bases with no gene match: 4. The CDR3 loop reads CSARAGGQFF. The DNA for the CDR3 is TGCAGCGCGAGAGCGGGAGGGCAGTTCTTC.

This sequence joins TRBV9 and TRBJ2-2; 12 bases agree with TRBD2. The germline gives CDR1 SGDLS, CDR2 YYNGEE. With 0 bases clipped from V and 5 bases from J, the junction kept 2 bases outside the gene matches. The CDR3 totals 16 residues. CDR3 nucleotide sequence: TGTGCCAGCAGCGTAGAAACTAGCGGGGGGACCGGGGAGCTGTTTTTT. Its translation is CASSVETSGGTGELFF.

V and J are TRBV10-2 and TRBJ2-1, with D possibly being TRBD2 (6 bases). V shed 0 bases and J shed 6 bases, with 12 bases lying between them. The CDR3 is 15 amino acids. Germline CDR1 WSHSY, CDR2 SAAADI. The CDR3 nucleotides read TGCGCCAGCAGTGAGTCTACTATGGGGGGCAATGAGCAGTTCTTC. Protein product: CASSESTMGGNEQFF.

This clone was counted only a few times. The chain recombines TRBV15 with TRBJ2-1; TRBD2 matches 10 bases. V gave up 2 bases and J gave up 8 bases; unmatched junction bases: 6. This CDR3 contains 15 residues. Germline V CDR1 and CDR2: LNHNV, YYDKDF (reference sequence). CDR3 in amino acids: CATSRTRAGGDEQFF. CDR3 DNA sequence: TGTGCCACCAGCAGAACCCGAGCGGGAGGGGATGAGCAGTTCTTC.

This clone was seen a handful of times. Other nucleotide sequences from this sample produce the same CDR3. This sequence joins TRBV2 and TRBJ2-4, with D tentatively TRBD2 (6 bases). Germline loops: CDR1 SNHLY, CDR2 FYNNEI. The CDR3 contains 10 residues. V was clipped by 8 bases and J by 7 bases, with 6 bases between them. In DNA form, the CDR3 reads TGTGCCAGCGGGGGGAACATTCAGTACTTC. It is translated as CASGGNIQYF.

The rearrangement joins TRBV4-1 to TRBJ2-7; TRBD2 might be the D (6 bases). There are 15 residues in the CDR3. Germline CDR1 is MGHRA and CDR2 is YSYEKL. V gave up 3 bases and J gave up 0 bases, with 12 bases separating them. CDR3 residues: CASSHLTRNSYEQYF. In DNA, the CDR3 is TGCGCCAGCAGCCATCTGACTAGAAACTCCTACGAGCAGTACTTC.

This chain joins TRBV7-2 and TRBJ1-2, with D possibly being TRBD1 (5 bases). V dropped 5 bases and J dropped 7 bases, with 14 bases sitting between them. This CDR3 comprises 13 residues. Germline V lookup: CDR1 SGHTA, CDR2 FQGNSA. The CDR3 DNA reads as TGTGCCAGCAGCCGGGGGGTCGGAGGTGGCTACACCTTC. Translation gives CASSRGVGGGYTF.

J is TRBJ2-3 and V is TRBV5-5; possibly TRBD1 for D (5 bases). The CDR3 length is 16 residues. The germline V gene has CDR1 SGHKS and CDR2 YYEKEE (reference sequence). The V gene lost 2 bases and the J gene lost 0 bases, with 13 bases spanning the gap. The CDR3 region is CASSFYTGPSTDTQYF. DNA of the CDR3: TGTGCCAGCAGCTTTTATACAGGTCCTAGCACAGATACGCAGTATTTT.

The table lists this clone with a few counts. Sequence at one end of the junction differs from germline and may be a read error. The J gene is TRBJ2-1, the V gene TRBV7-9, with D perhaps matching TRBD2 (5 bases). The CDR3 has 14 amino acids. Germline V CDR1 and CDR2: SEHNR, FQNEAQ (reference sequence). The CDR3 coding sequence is TGTTCCAGCAGCTTATCCTCCTCGGGGAATGAGCAGTTCTTC. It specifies CSSSLSSSGNEQFF.

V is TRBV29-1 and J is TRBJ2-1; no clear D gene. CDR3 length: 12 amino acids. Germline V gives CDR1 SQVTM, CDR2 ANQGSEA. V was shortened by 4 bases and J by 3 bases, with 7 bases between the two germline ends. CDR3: CSVGNNYNEQFF. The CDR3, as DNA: TGCAGCGTTGGTAACAACTACAATGAGCAGTTCTTC.

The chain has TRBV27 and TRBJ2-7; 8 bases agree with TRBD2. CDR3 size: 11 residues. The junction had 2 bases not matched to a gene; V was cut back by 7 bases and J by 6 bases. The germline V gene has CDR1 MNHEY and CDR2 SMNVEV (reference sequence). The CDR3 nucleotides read TGTGCCAGCACGGGGGGGCGCGAGCAGTACTTC. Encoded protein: CASTGGREQYF.